Listed below are T cell receptor beta chains from one sample, sequenced in a study of tumor and adjacent non-tumor tissue in lung cancer. TCRdb re-called the multiplex PCR reads through MiXCR, storing one row per CDR3 protein. The data hold roughly 120,000 distinct CDR3 sequences, with about 65% observed a single time. The sequencing input was distant non-tumor lung tissue. The origin of the receptors is a man in his sixties with non-small cell lung cancer. The CDR3 runs from the conserved cysteine through the conserved F or W. The order of the fields is J gene, V gene, D gene, clone size, CDR3 DNA, CDR3 protein. The D gene is left open where the match is weak. Some rows have no size entry. The others give once, few or many, or a class for an expanded clone.

>TRBJ1-5|TRBV12-3/TRBV12-4|.|.
TGTGCCAACCAAGGAAGGGGACGCAATGAGCCCCAGCATTTT
CANQGRGRNEPQHF
>TRBJ1-2|TRBV5-1|.|many
TGCGCCAGCAGCTTGGAATCGACAGTCTATGGCTACACCTTC
CASSLESTVYGYTF
>TRBJ2-7|TRBV6-5|.|.
TGTGCCAGCAGTTACCCTACAGGGCCTTACGAGCAGCACTTC
CASSYPTGPYEQHF
>TRBJ2-3|TRBV6-6|.|.
TGTGCCAACAGTTACCTAGGGGGGGGACCATCGAGCACAGATACGCAGTATTTT
CANSYLGGGPSSTDTQYF
>TRBJ2-2|TRBV11-1|.|medium-sized
TGTGCCAGCAGCCCGAGGACAGTTGACGGGGAGCTGTTTTTT
CASSPRTVDGELFF
>TRBJ2-7|TRBV29-1|.|many
TGCAGCGTCCGCCCGGGCCCGGGGTCCTACGAGCAGTACTTC
CSVRPGPGSYEQYF
>TRBJ1-6|TRBV4-3|.|many
TGCGCCAGCAGCCAAGATTCATCAGTCCTCGTTCCCCTCCACTTT
CASSQDSSVLVPLHF
>TRBJ1-2|TRBV10-3|TRBD1|many
TGTGCCATCAGTGAGTCGACAGGAACAGGGGGCGCTTATGGCTACACCTTC
CAISESTGTGGAYGYTF
>TRBJ1-2|TRBV11-3|.|.
TGTGCCTGCAGCGCCGGGACGGGGTTTAATGGTTACACCTTC
CACSAGTGFNGYTF
>TRBJ1-4|TRBV5-1|.|.
TGCGCCAGCAGCTTAAGGCAAGCTAATGAGAAACTGCTTTTT
CASSLRQANEKLLF
>TRBJ2-6|TRBV5-1|.|few
TGCGCCATCAAGTTATCTGGTTCCTCTAGGGCCAACGTCCTGACTTTC
CAIKLSGSSRANVLTF
>TRBJ2-3|TRBV4-2|.|.
TGTGACAGTAAGGAGGAGTTGGGCACAGATACGCAGTATTTT
CDSKEELGTDTQYF
>TRBJ2-1|TRBV12-3/TRBV12-4|.|.
TGTGCCAGCACAAGAGCTGAGGCTGAGCAGTTCTTC
CASTRAEAEQFF
>TRBJ1-5|TRBV6-5|.|many
TGTGCCAGCAGGGGACGAGGGGGCAATCAGCCCCAGCATTTT
CASRGRGGNQPQHF
>TRBJ2-6|TRBV7-9|.|.
TGTGCCAGCAGCCATACAGAGGGTGGTGGGGCCAACGTCCTGACTTTC
CASSHTEGGGANVLTF
>TRBJ2-3|TRBV6-2/TRBV6-3|.|.
TGTGCCAGCACCCCTCATCGGGTACGGGGAAGAGATACGCAGTATTTT
CASTPHRVRGRDTQYF
>TRBJ1-2|TRBV6-5|.|.
TGTGCCAGCAGCAGCCCCCGGGGGGCTAACTATGGGTGCACCTTC
CASSSPRGANYGCTF
>TRBJ2-5|TRBV4-3|.|.
TGCGCCAGCAGCCAAGTTGGGGGCGGGGAGACCCAGAACTTC
CASSQVGGGETQNF
>TRBJ1-1|TRBV6-1|TRBD1|many
TGTGCCAGCAGGGTGACAGGGGGCTCGGACACTGAAGCTTTCTTT
CASRVTGGSDTEAFF
>TRBJ1-4|TRBV20-1|TRBD1|many
TGCAGTGCTAGAGGTCCCAGGGGGGATGAAAAACTGTTTTTT
CSARGPRGDEKLFF
>TRBJ2-1|TRBV20-1|TRBD2|few
TGCAGTGCTACTTGGGTAGGGCGGGAGGGCCTTGAGAATGAGCAGTTCTTC
CSATWVGREGLENEQFF
>TRBJ2-5|TRBV20-1|TRBD1|.
TGCAGTGCCGTAAAGGGACAGGGGGCGAGGGAGATCCAGTACTTC
CSAVKGQGAREIQYF
>TRBJ1-5|TRBV19|TRBD1|few
TGTGCCAGTAGTATAGACAGGGGGCTTCAGCCCCAGCATTTT
CASSIDRGLQPQHF
>TRBJ2-7|TRBV28|TRBD2|many
TGTGCCAGCAATCCGGGGGTGTGGGCGGGAGTGGCCTACGAGCAGTACTTC
CASNPGVWAGVAYEQYF
>TRBJ2-1|TRBV6-2/TRBV6-3|.|.
TGTGCCAGCAGTTACGAGGGCACCAACTACAATGAGCAGTTCTTC
CASSYEGTNYNEQFF
>TRBJ1-2|TRBV5-1|TRBD1|.
TGCGCCAGCAGCTTAGCTCCGGGACAGAAAGGCGGCTACACCTTC
CASSLAPGQKGGYTF
>TRBJ2-3|TRBV29-1|TRBD2|once
TGCAGCACCGGACTAGCGGGTGATGCGCAGTATTTT
CSTGLAGDAQYF
>TRBJ1-1|TRBV20-1|.|.
TGCAGTGCTAGAGATTGGCAGGGGACGAACGCCGAAGCTTTATTT
CSARDWQGTNAEALF
>TRBJ2-1|TRBV12-3/TRBV12-4|TRBD2|.
TGTGTCAGCAGTTCGCAGGGCGGGAGGTACAGTGAGCAGTTCTTC
CVSSSQGGRYSEQFF
>TRBJ2-5|TRBV12-3/TRBV12-4|.|many
TGTGCCAGCAGTTTAGCGCGGGCAGATGGGGAGACCCAGTACTTC
CASSLARADGETQYF
>TRBJ1-2|TRBV20-1|.|.
TGCAGTGCTAGAATGATACGGAGCTATGGCTACACCTTC
CSARMIRSYGYTF
>TRBJ2-1|TRBV4-1|.|.
TGCACCAGCAGCCTGGTGACGGGACGTCCTGAGCAGTTCTTC
CTSSLVTGRPEQFF
>TRBJ1-4|TRBV6-6|.|.
TGTGCCAGCAGTCCCTCTCCGACAGGAGGAAAACTGTTTTTT
CASSPSPTGGKLFF
>TRBJ1-1|TRBV11-2|.|.
TGTGCCAGCAGCCTAGATGCACCCACTGAAGCTTCCTTT
CASSLDAPTEASF
>TRBJ2-3|TRBV2|TRBD2|.
TGTGCCAGCAGCCTATTAGCGGGAAGGCCGGATACGCAGTATTTT
CASSLLAGRPDTQYF
>TRBJ2-7|TRBV6-5|.|many
TGTGCCAGCAGTTACGATAGGAGAAACTCCTACGAGCAGTACTTC
CASSYDRRNSYEQYF
>TRBJ2-7|TRBV11-1|.|many
TGTGCCAGCAGCTCCCTCGGTCAACCCTCCTACGAGCAGTACTTC
CASSSLGQPSYEQYF
>TRBJ1-3|TRBV6-5|.|.
TGTGTCAGCAGACCGACTCACAGCTCTGGAAACACCATATATTTT
CVSRPTHSSGNTIYF
>TRBJ2-5|TRBV29-1|TRBD1|.
TGCAGCGTTCAGGCAGACAGGGGGCGTTCGGAGACCCAGTACTTC
CSVQADRGRSETQYF
>TRBJ2-2|TRBV29-1|.|many
TGCAGCGCCTCGAATGGTAACACCGGGGAGCTGTTTTTT
CSASNGNTGELFF
>TRBJ2-1|TRBV20-1|TRBD2|once
TGCAATGCTAGAGAGTCGGGGCGCGGGAGTATGGGAAATGAACAGTTCTTC
CNARESGRGSMGNEQFF